These 21 T cell receptor beta chains came from one sample sequenced in a study of blood T cell repertoires in COVID-19. Assay: immunoSEQ multiplex PCR; the TCRdb copy retains only in-frame clones and omits some. The sample has some 250,000 clones; around 84% are singletons. Sample: PBMCs or T cells enriched from blood (not recorded which). These receptor sequences come from a man aged 18 to 30 who had recovered from COVID-19.

This clone was detected only a few times. V and J are TRBV25-1 and TRBJ2-5, with a possible D match to TRBD1 (5 bases). The V and J ends lost 1 base and 1 base respectively, with 7 bases between them. The length of the CDR3 is 14 residues. Looked up from germline, CDR1 is MGHDK and CDR2 is SYGVNS. CDR3 sequence: CASSELDSQETQYF. The CDR3 coding sequence is TGTGCCAGCAGTGAATTAGACAGCCAAGAGACCCAGTACTTC.

The CDR3 nucleotides read TGTGCCAGCAGTGAAAATCCTAGCGGGGAAATAGATGCTGAGCAGTTCTTC. The encoded protein is CASSENPSGEIDAEQFF. V usage is TRBV2 and J usage is TRBJ2-1, with TRBD2 matching over 9 bases. There are 17 residues in the CDR3. V dropped 2 bases and J dropped 9; count of bases not matched to a gene: 14. CDR1 and CDR2 (germline): SNHLY, FYNNEI.

The chain recombines TRBV5-1 with TRBJ2-3; 10 positions agree with TRBD2. The CDR3 loop spans 17 amino acids. V lost 4 bases and J lost 1; bases outside the gene matches: 9. Germline V gene sequence: CDR1 SGHRS, CDR2 YFSETQ. CDR3 protein: CASSALALAGGTDTQYF. Written as DNA, the CDR3 is TGCGCCAGCAGCGCGCTCGCCCTAGCGGGGGGCACAGATACGCAGTATTTT.

The V gene is TRBV4-2, the J gene TRBJ2-3; D perhaps matches TRBD2 (5 bases). The V gene lost 0 bases and the J gene lost 2 bases, with 15 bases spanning the gap. The CDR3 contains 17 residues. Germline loops: CDR1 LGHNA, CDR2 YNFKEQ. The CDR3 region is CASSQDSSRASTDTQYF. CDR3 bases: TGTGCCAGCAGCCAAGACTCCTCGCGGGCCTCCACAGATACGCAGTATTTT.

The gene calls are TRBV14 and TRBJ2-7; TRBD1 might be the D (5 bases). Per the germline V gene, CDR1 is SGHDN and CDR2 is FVKESK. Deletions cut 2 bases from V and 0 bases from J, with 14 bases between. The CDR3 totals 16 residues. For the CDR3, the DNA is TGTGCCAGCAGCCAAATGGGGCGGAGAAACTCCTACGAGCAGTACTTC. Translated: CASSQMGRRNSYEQYF.

The rearrangement uses TRBV4-1 and TRBJ1-2, with a possible D match to TRBD1 (6 bases). Germline CDR1 reads MGHRA; CDR2 reads YSYEKL. Trimming pared 2 bases from V and 6 bases from J, leaving 22 bases between. This CDR3 region has 17 residues. The CDR3 DNA sequence: TGCGCCAGCAGCCAACTTACGACAGGCCAGGTTTGGGATGGCTACACCTTC. Its translation is CASSQLTTGQVWDGYTF.

The chain employs TRBV5-6 and TRBJ2-5, with 9 positions matching TRBD2. Losses at the gene ends were 4 bases for V and 1 base for J; bases not matched to a gene: 8. The CDR3 has 16 amino acids. Germline V gives CDR1 SGHDT, CDR2 YYEEEE. The CDR3 DNA reads TGTGCCAGCAGCCCACGTGCGCGGGGGGGCCAAGAGACCCAGTACTTC. Translated, it gives CASSPRARGGQETQYF.

The chain uses TRBV19 and TRBJ1-2, with TRBD1 matching 7 bases. The CDR3 runs to 14 residues. Trimming at V came to 8 bases and at J to 3 bases, leaving 9 bases not matched to a gene. Looked up from germline, CDR1 is LNHDA and CDR2 is SQIVND (reference sequence). The CDR3 DNA sequence: TGTGCCAGTCAAGATAGACAGGGCTACTATGGCTACACCTTC. Protein product: CASQDRQGYYGYTF. Combining the CDR3 with reference TRBV19 and TRBJ1-2 gives the whole variable domain DGGITQSPKYLFRKEGQNVTLSCEQNLNHDAMYWYRQDPGQGLRLIYYSQIVNDFQKGDIAEGYSVSREKKESFPLTVTSAQKNPTAFYLCASQDRQGYYGYTFGSGTRLTVV.

This clone was seen a handful of times. The V and J genes are TRBV5-1 and TRBJ1-5; TRBD1 might be the D (6 bases). V lost 4 bases to trimming and J lost 4 bases, with 12 bases between them. The CDR3 length is 14 residues. Germline CDR1 and CDR2: SGHRS and YFSETQ. DNA of the CDR3: TGCGCCAGCAGCCCTAGGACAGAGAATCAGCCCCAGCATTTT. It specifies CASSPRTENQPQHF.

V is TRBV11-2 and J is TRBJ2-1; no clear D gene. V was clipped by 0 bases and J by 0 bases, with 9 bases between them. The CDR3 totals 16 residues. CDR1 SGHAT and CDR2 FQNNGV come from the germline V gene. For the CDR3, the DNA is TGTGCCAGCAGCTTAGAAATCAGAGGCTCCTACAATGAGCAGTTCTTC. The encoded protein is CASSLEIRGSYNEQFF.

This clone was observed once. This chain links TRBV25-1 with TRBJ1-3; tentatively, D is TRBD1 (6 bases). CDR1 is MGHDK, CDR2 SYGVNS, per germline. The germline V and J ends were trimmed by 2 bases and 0 bases, with 8 bases remaining between them. This CDR3 spans 15 amino acids. CDR3 in amino acids: CASSETGTSGNTIYF. CDR3 coding DNA: TGTGCCAGCAGTGAAACAGGGACCTCTGGAAACACCATATATTTT.

The rearrangement joins TRBV12-5 to TRBJ1-2; weak D call: TRBD1 (6 bases). V dropped 6 bases and J dropped 2 bases, with 31 bases sitting between them. The CDR3 length is 20 residues. Per the germline V gene, CDR1 is LGHNT and CDR2 is FRNRAP. The CDR3 DNA follows: TGTGCTAGTGGACTACAACAGGGTGTTTGGGGCGCGACCCAGAACTATGGCTACACCTTC. Translating it yields CASGLQQGVWGATQNYGYTF.

This clone was recorded only once. This rearrangement joins TRBV27 to TRBJ2-7, with 9 bases fitting TRBD1. Germline V gene data show CDR1 as MNHEY and CDR2 as SMNVEV (reference sequence). The V segment lost 6 bases and the J segment 4 bases; nucleotides outside the gene matches: 1. The CDR3 is 12 amino acids. CDR3 amino acids: CASRGQGYEQYF. The CDR3 DNA reads TGTGCCAGCAGGGGACAGGGTTACGAGCAGTACTTC.

This rearrangement joins TRBV5-1 to TRBJ2-1, with 11 bases identical to TRBD2. Germline trimming cut 0 bases from V and 7 bases from J; bases unmatched to any gene: 12. Germline V lookup: CDR1 SGHRS, CDR2 YFSETQ. CDR3 size: 18 residues. The CDR3 spells CASSLGIASGGRKNEQFF. CDR3 in DNA: TGCGCCAGCAGCTTGGGTATTGCTAGCGGGGGGCGAAAAAATGAGCAGTTCTTC. The variable domain in full, with the rest retrieved from reference TRBV5-1 and TRBJ2-1, is KAGVTQTPRYLIKTRGQQVTLSCSPISGHRSVSWYQQTPGQGLQFLFEYFSETQRNKGNFPGRFSGRQFSNSRSEMNVSTLELGDSALYLCASSLGIASGGRKNEQFFGPGTRLTVL.

The V and J genes are TRBV5-1 and TRBJ2-7; D might be TRBD1 (5 bases). V was pared by 1 base and J by 5 bases, with 16 bases between. The CDR3 runs to 15 residues. CDR1 is SGHRS, CDR2 YFSETQ, per germline. This CDR3 is CASSLFGTQVHEQYF. In nucleotides, the CDR3 is TGCGCCAGCAGCTTGTTCGGTACACAGGTCCACGAGCAGTACTTC.

The chain recombines TRBV9 with TRBJ2-5, with D unresolved. Germline values: CDR1 SGDLS, CDR2 YYNGEE. The CDR3 runs 13 residues. Trimming pared 0 bases from V and 7 bases from J, leaving 10 bases between. The CDR3 sequence: CASSVAGSGTQYF. CDR3 sequence (DNA): TGTGCCAGCAGCGTAGCGGGTTCTGGGACCCAGTACTTC. The whole variable domain, filled in from reference TRBV9 and TRBJ2-5, reads DSGVTQTPKHLITATGQRVTLRCSPRSGDLSVYWYQQSLDQGLQFLIQYYNGEERAKGNILERFSAQQFPDLHSELNLSSLELGDSALYFCASSVAGSGTQYFGPGTRLLVL.

A few counts support this clone. The chain employs TRBV6-2 or TRBV6-3 and TRBJ1-5; 7 bases match TRBD1. Germline lookup yields CDR1 MNHEY and CDR2 SVGEGT. Trimming took 4 bases from V and 5 from J; bases not matched to a gene: 8. The CDR3 consists of 15 residues. The CDR3 region is CASSSAGTDHQPQHF. CDR3 DNA: TGTGCCAGCAGTTCCGCCGGGACAGACCATCAGCCCCAGCATTTT.

The chain carries TRBV5-1 and TRBJ1-1; D is undetermined. Germline loops: CDR1 SGHRS, CDR2 YFSETQ. Trimming removed 4 bases at V and 6 bases at J, with 16 bases between. The CDR3 contains 14 residues. CDR3 sequence: CASSGGISRAEAFF. In DNA, the CDR3 is TGCGCCAGCAGCGGAGGGATTTCACGGGCTGAAGCTTTCTTT.

This chain joins TRBV3-1 (or the pseudogene TRBV3-2) and TRBJ1-1; D might be TRBD1 (6 bases). The ends were cut back, 4 bases at V and 0 bases at J, with 9 bases in the middle. The CDR3 loop spans 14 amino acids. CDR1 LGHDT and CDR2 YNNKEL come from the germline V gene (reference sequence). This chain's CDR3 is CASSRRDMNTEAFF. In DNA, the CDR3 is TGTGCCAGCAGCCGCCGGGACATGAACACTGAAGCTTTCTTT.

The table lists this clone with a count of one. The V call is TRBV2, the J call TRBJ2-1; a weak D match, TRBD2 (5 bases). The CDR3 has 11 residues. With 4 bases removed from V and 9 bases from J, the gap between germline ends came to 7 bases. Germline V gives CDR1 SNHLY, CDR2 FYNNEI. The CDR3 DNA reads TGTGCCAGCAGTGCGGAGGCTGAGCAGTTCTTC. Encoded protein: CASSAEAEQFF.

The chain employs TRBV9 and TRBJ2-1; the match to TRBD1 covers 9 bases. The CDR3 runs 16 residues. Germline V lookup: CDR1 SGDLS, CDR2 YYNGEE. Trimming at V came to 3 bases and at J to 6 bases, leaving 10 bases not matched to a gene. This chain's CDR3 is CASSAPPGQGINEQFF. The DNA of the CDR3 is TGTGCCAGCAGCGCGCCCCCGGGACAGGGTATCAATGAGCAGTTCTTC.